Shown below are 5 T cell receptor beta chains from a single sample sequenced in a study of regulatory T cells in long-lasting Graves disease. Time point reported: newly diagnosed GD, antithyroid drugs for less than 3 months. Preparation of the TCR library used RNA extracted from PBMCs. Combining iRepertoire HTBI primers with Arm-PCR of CDR3 regions, the authors built TCR beta libraries. TCRdb passed the multiplex PCR reads through MiXCR, listing each CDR3 protein once. The table shows 400,000 to 500,000 distinct CDR3 sequences, with 16% occurring only once. The same sample was also studied in work on T cells in Graves' hyperthyroidism and ophthalmopathy.

This sample comprised peripheral blood mononuclear cells (PBMCs), obtained at new diagnosis, from a patient treated with antithyroid drugs. Every receptor here comes from a woman in her twenties or thirties with Graves disease.

This clonotype has only a few counts. DNA for the CDR3: TGTGCCAGTGAGGGGACAGCAGAAGAGACCCAGTACTTC. Translating it yields CASEGTAEETQYF. This chain connects TRBV19 to TRBJ2-5; 7 positions agree with TRBD1. Looked up from germline, CDR1 is LNHDA and CDR2 is SQIVND (reference sequence). The CDR3 covers 13 residues. V lost 8 bases to trimming and J lost 3 bases; unmatched junction nucleotides: 6. The complete variable domain, with remaining parts taken from reference TRBV19 and TRBJ2-5, reads DGGITQSPKYLFRKEGQNVTLSCEQNLNHDAMYWYRQDPGQGLRLIYYSQIVNDFQKGDIAEGYSVSREKKESFPLTVTSAQKNPTAFYLCASEGTAEETQYFGPGTRLLVL.

This clonotype was detected many times. The chain is built from TRBV6-5 and TRBJ2-7, with TRBD1 matching over 8 bases. The CDR3 covers 17 residues. With V trimmed by 2 bases and J by 0 bases, 9 bases remained unmatched. CDR1 is MNHEY, CDR2 SVGAGI, per germline. The CDR3 here is CASSYGRRTGTSYEQYF. The CDR3, as DNA: TGTGCCAGCAGTTACGGTCGGAGGACAGGGACCTCCTACGAGCAGTACTTC.

The chain couples TRBV6-1 to TRBJ1-5, with a weak D call TRBD1 (5 bases). Trimming pared 6 bases from V and 0 bases from J, leaving 18 bases between. Germline CDR1 is MNHNS and CDR2 is SASEGT. This CDR3 is 17 amino acids long. For the CDR3, the DNA is TGTGCCAGCAGCCGCCTTGCGGGGGGATATAGCAATCAGCCCCAGCATTTT. Encoded protein: CASSRLAGGYSNQPQHF.

This clonotype was found many times. V and J are TRBV6-1 and TRBJ1-2, with D unclear. V lost 2 bases, J lost 7 bases, and 11 bases lay in between. Germline CDR1 and CDR2: MNHNS and SASEGT. The CDR3 length is 13 residues. The CDR3 sequence is CASSEPQGRGYTF. The CDR3 bases are TGTGCCAGCAGTGAACCGCAAGGCCGTGGCTACACCTTC.

This clonotype was recorded a few times. The chain uses TRBV9 and TRBJ2-7; 7 bases align to TRBD2. CDR1 is SGDLS, CDR2 YYNGEE, per germline. The CDR3 has 12 residues. With 0 bases clipped from V and 7 bases from J, the junction kept 1 base outside the gene matches. This chain's CDR3 is CASSVGAGEQYF. CDR3 bases: TGTGCCAGCAGCGTAGGAGCGGGAGAGCAGTACTTC.